Below, 22 T cell receptor beta chains from the same sample are listed, as sequenced in a study of T cells in localized non-small cell lung cancer. Profiling relied on immunoSEQ multiplex PCR, and the TCRdb table lists in-frame clones only, not all of them. The table records 25,000 to 40,000 clones, about 80% of them present only once. Specimen: peripheral blood, collected before any cancer treatment. The receptor source for this set is a male donor aged 60 or older with stage III squamous cell lung carcinoma.

The gene calls are TRBV19 and TRBJ1-5; 9 bases match TRBD1. Germline trimming cut 5 bases from V and 7 bases from J; bases unmatched to any gene: 6. Germline assignment: CDR1 LNHDA and CDR2 SQIVND (reference sequence). The CDR3 has 14 amino acids. The CDR3 nucleotides read TGTGCCAGTAGTCCTGGGACAGGGCGACAGCCCCAGCATTTT. Translating it yields CASSPGTGRQPQHF.

The rearrangement uses TRBV10-3 and TRBJ1-2, with D possibly matching TRBD1 (6 bases). The CDR3 consists of 16 residues. V was pared by 6 bases and J by 0 bases, with 17 bases between. The germline gives CDR1 ENHRY, CDR2 SYGVKD. CDR3 amino acids: CAIRPLDRPTNYGYTF. CDR3 nucleotides: TGTGCCATCAGGCCCCTCGACAGGCCGACTAACTATGGCTACACCTTC.

The chain carries TRBV18 and TRBJ2-1; 8 bases align to TRBD1. V gave up 2 bases and J gave up 5 bases; unmatched junction bases: 8. Germline CDR1 is KGHSH and CDR2 is LQKENI. The CDR3 has 16 amino acids. CDR3 sequence (DNA): TGTGCCAGCTCACCAGGGGGGACAGGTAGAGACAATGAGCAGTTCTTC. It is translated as CASSPGGTGRDNEQFF.

The genes are TRBV30 and TRBJ2-7, with TRBD1 matching over 9 bases. The germline gives CDR1 GTSNPN, CDR2 SVGIG (reference sequence). V was clipped by 2 bases and J by 5 bases; unmatched bases: 10. The CDR3 contains 15 residues. The CDR3 protein is CAWSLDGTGFNEQYF. CDR3 nucleotides: TGTGCCTGGAGTTTGGACGGGACAGGGTTCAACGAGCAGTACTTC.

The rearrangement links TRBV6-1 to TRBJ1-1, with D possibly TRBD1 on 5 matching bases. Germline lookup yields CDR1 MNHNS and CDR2 SASEGT. The germline V and J ends were trimmed by 1 base and 7 bases, with 13 bases remaining between them. This CDR3 region has 14 residues. The CDR3 is CASSEVGKGSEAFF. The CDR3 region has the DNA TGTGCCAGCAGTGAAGTTGGTAAGGGGAGTGAAGCTTTCTTT.

The chain links TRBV5-6 to TRBJ1-1; 7 nucleotides line up with TRBD1. The CDR3 extends over 15 amino acids. Germline V gene lookup returns CDR1 SGHDT and CDR2 YYEEEE. The V gene end was trimmed by 3 bases and the J gene end by 0 bases; junction bases not matched to a gene: 5. This CDR3 reads CASSSRTGMNTEAFF. DNA of the CDR3: TGTGCCAGCAGCTCCCGGACAGGCATGAACACTGAAGCTTTCTTT.

The J gene is TRBJ1-3, the V gene TRBV18; no clear D gene. Per germline, CDR1 KGHSH and CDR2 LQKENI. This CDR3 is built from 15 residues. Trimming pared 1 base from V and 2 bases from J, leaving 9 bases between. The chain's CDR3 is CASSPRQGTGNTIYF. The DNA for the CDR3 is TGTGCCAGCTCACCACGTCAAGGAACTGGAAACACCATATATTTT.

The CDR3 region is CASSPGQGFGAEQYF. The CDR3 DNA follows: TGTGCCAGCTCACCAGGACAGGGCTTTGGCGCCGAGCAGTACTTC. The V and J genes are TRBV18 and TRBJ2-7; 8 nucleotides agree with TRBD1. V gave up 2 bases and J gave up 6 bases; unmatched junction bases: 9. The CDR3 contains 15 residues. CDR1 and CDR2 (germline): KGHSH, LQKENI. Together with reference TRBV18 and TRBJ2-7, the CDR3 gives the full variable domain: NAGVMQNPRHLVRRRGQEARLRCSPMKGHSHVYWYRQLPEEGLKFMVYLQKENIIDESGMPKERFSAEFPKEGPSILRIQQVVRGDSAAYFCASSPGQGFGAEQYFGPGTRLTVT.

V is TRBV7-2 and J is TRBJ2-1; D may correspond to TRBD1 or TRBD2 (5 bases each). The CDR3 has 15 amino acids. Trimming cost V 3 bases and J 3 bases, with 12 bases left between them. Germline V gene lookup returns CDR1 SGHTA and CDR2 FQGNSA. In DNA, the CDR3 is TGTGCCAGCAGCTTTAGGGCAGGGAGCTACAATGAGCAGTTCTTC. Its protein product is CASSFRAGSYNEQFF. The full variable domain, completed using reference TRBV7-2 and TRBJ2-1, is GAGVSQSPSNKVTEKGKDVELRCDPISGHTALYWYRQSLGQGLEFLIYFQGNSAPDKSGLPSDRFSAERTGGSVSTLTIQRTQQEDSAVYLCASSFRAGSYNEQFFGPGTRLTVL.

By share, this clone counts as medium-sized. The CDR3 DNA reads TGTGCCAGCAGCCGCTCGATAGGCAGCTCCTACGAGCAGTACTTC. As protein: CASSRSIGSSYEQYF. The rearrangement joins TRBV7-3 to TRBJ2-7; D not certain. V was pared by 5 bases and J by 0 bases, with 14 bases between. There are 15 residues in the CDR3. The V gene's germline CDR1 is SGHTA and CDR2 FQGTGA.

This clone turned up a few times. The rearrangement links TRBV21-1 to TRBJ2-5; the table calls TRBD2, which could not be checked here. TRBV21-1 is a listed pseudogene. The CDR3 runs to 16 residues. The CDR3 DNA reads as TGTGCCAGCAGCCCTAGGGAAACTAGCGGGGGGGAGACCCAGTACTTC. It yields the protein CASSPRETSGGETQYF.

This clone was seen a single time. V is TRBV5-1 and J is TRBJ1-1; D is unclear. Germline CDR1 is SGHRS and CDR2 is YFSETQ. There are 13 residues in the CDR3. V shed 4 bases and J shed 2 bases, with 9 bases lying between them. CDR3 DNA sequence: TGCGCCAGCAGCCAATCATTCAACACTGAAGCTTTCTTT. Amino acid sequence: CASSQSFNTEAFF.

The chain recombines TRBV5-8 with TRBJ2-7, with D perhaps TRBD1 (6 bases). V lost 2 bases and J lost 6, with 9 bases in between. CDR3 size: 12 residues. Per germline, CDR1 SGHTS and CDR2 YDEGEE. CDR3 DNA sequence: TGTGCCAGCAGCTTTGTCAGGGGCGAGCAGTACTTC. It is translated as CASSFVRGEQYF.

V usage is TRBV6-1 and J usage is TRBJ2-7; weak D call: TRBD2 (6 bases). V lost 5 bases and J 5 bases, leaving 13 bases between the germline ends. Looked up from germline, CDR1 is MNHNS and CDR2 is SASEGT. The CDR3 runs 13 residues. CDR3 sequence reads: CASSSGGSDEQYF. For the CDR3, the DNA is TGTGCCAGCAGTTCTGGGGGGAGCGACGAGCAGTACTTC.

The CDR3 here is CASSPSVEQYF. In nucleotides, the CDR3 is TGTGCCAGCAGTCCCTCGGTCGAGCAGTACTTC. The chain recombines TRBV6-1 with TRBJ2-7; unclear D gene. Trimming took 5 bases from V and 6 from J, leaving 8 bases between them. The germline CDR1 and CDR2 sequences are MNHNS and SASEGT. This CDR3 region has 11 residues.

The V gene is TRBV2, the J gene TRBJ2-3; tentatively, D is TRBD2 (6 bases). Trimming shortened V by 7 bases and J by 2 bases, and 19 bases separated the two germline ends. Germline V gene sequence: CDR1 SNHLY, CDR2 FYNNEI. The CDR3 loop spans 16 amino acids. CDR3 sequence: CASKEGLAGTTDTQYF. The CDR3 nucleotides read TGTGCCAGCAAGGAGGGTCTTGCGGGAACCACAGATACGCAGTATTTT.

The chain links TRBV10-3 to TRBJ2-7; no firm D call. Germline V gene lookup returns CDR1 ENHRY and CDR2 SYGVKD. V shed 10 bases and J shed 3 bases, with 10 bases lying between them. The CDR3 contains 11 residues. DNA for the CDR3: TGTGCCACCAGGAATGACTACGAGCAGTACTTC. Amino acids: CATRNDYEQYF.

This chain links TRBV5-4 with TRBJ1-2, with 10 bases that match TRBD1. Germline assignment: CDR1 SGHNT and CDR2 YYREEE (reference sequence). This CDR3 has 15 residues. Trimming cost V 0 bases and J 2 bases; bases outside gene matches: 1. CDR3 in DNA: TGTGCCAGCAGCTTGGGACAGGGGGCAAACTATGGCTACACCTTC. Its translation: CASSLGQGANYGYTF.

The rearrangement joins TRBV6-5 to TRBJ2-2; TRBD1 is a possible D gene (5 bases). Trimming removed 10 bases from V and 0 bases from J, with 9 bases in between. The CDR3 extends over 13 amino acids. The germline V gene encodes CDR1 MNHEY and CDR2 SVGAGI. CDR3 loop: CATGHPNTGELFF. The CDR3 bases are TGTGCCACCGGACACCCGAACACCGGGGAGCTGTTTTTT.

This clone has only a few counts. This sequence joins TRBV19 and TRBJ2-3; D tentatively fits TRBD1 or TRBD2 (5 bases each). CDR1 is LNHDA, CDR2 SQIVND, per germline (reference sequence). CDR3 length: 13 amino acids. V lost 3 bases and J 10 bases, leaving 14 bases between the germline ends. CDR3: CASSMDSWGAQYF. The CDR3 bases are TGTGCCAGTAGTATGGACTCTTGGGGCGCGCAGTATTTT. Using reference TRBV19 and TRBJ2-3 for the parts outside the CDR3, the full variable domain is DGGITQSPKYLFRKEGQNVTLSCEQNLNHDAMYWYRQDPGQGLRLIYYSQIVNDFQKGDIAEGYSVSREKKESFPLTVTSAQKNPTAFYLCASSMDSWGAQYFGPGTRLTVL.

In DNA, the CDR3 is TGTGCCAGCACCTCTAGCGGGGACACAGATACGCAGTATTTT. This translates into CASTSSGDTDTQYF. V usage is TRBV7-9 and J usage is TRBJ2-3; 9 bases align to TRBD2. Germline CDR1 and CDR2: SEHNR and FQNEAQ (reference sequence). The CDR3 runs to 14 residues. With 7 bases clipped from V and 2 bases from J, the junction kept 4 bases outside the gene matches.

This sequence joins TRBV6-5 and TRBJ2-3; D is ambiguous. The CDR3 is 15 residues long. The germline V gene encodes CDR1 MNHEY and CDR2 SVGAGI. The V end lost 6 bases, the J end lost 0 bases, and 13 bases lay between the germline ends. The CDR3 loop reads CASSLRTVSTDTQYF. CDR3 sequence (DNA): TGTGCCAGCAGCTTAAGGACCGTAAGCACAGATACGCAGTATTTT.